This T cell receptor beta chain was documented in a study of blood T cell repertoires in COVID-19. Clones were read by immunoSEQ multiplex PCR, and TCRdb kept only the in-frame ones, dropping some. This sample has a few hundred thousand clones; over 75% occur once, and the top ten carry 1%. This TCR was recovered from a man in his fifties or sixties with active or convalescent COVID-19. Sequenced: peripheral blood.

CDR3 amino acids: CARGQGKATNEKLFF. The CDR3 coding sequence is TGTGCCCGCGGACAGGGGAAAGCAACTAATGAAAAACTGTTTTTT. This chain uses TRBV30 with TRBJ1-4, with 9 bases matching TRBD1. This CDR3 has 15 residues. CDR1 and CDR2 (germline): GTSNPN, SVGIG (reference sequence). The trim removed 8 bases at V and 0 bases at J, leaving 7 bases unmatched.